Described below is a single T cell receptor (beta chain) sequence and its context. The clone's antigen remains unknown. No clone much larger than this one lies a single base away; base qualities are absent. Taken with the paper, the label for time point translates to: about 28 days (+/-7) after the second vaccine dose. AZD1222 recipients whose second dose came at about 4 weeks and those whose second dose came at about 12 weeks were combined into one group, since spike-specific TCR depth and breadth did not differ between the two schedules. Vaccinee samples came from UK trials COV001 and COV002, including a single-blind randomized controlled phase 2/3 trial of AZD1222 (ChAdOx1 nCoV-19) in healthy adults. For TCRbeta chain sequencing, PBMC samples from trial participants were taken at day 0 and at day 28 after the second dose. The data originate from a study of T cell responses to AZD1222 COVID-19 vaccine (dated by TCRdb to the early 2020s). Regarding the complete study: A total of about 230 trial participants underwent TCR sequencing, of whom some 210 received two doses of AZD1222 and some 26 received two doses of the MenACWY control vaccine. Trial participants were enrolled by age into 18-55, 56-69 and 70-plus year subgroups, with 148, 28 and 57 TCR-sequenced participants respectively.

Study-level results and caveats: Most participants were white British and females outnumbered males, and the authors suggested that clonal diversity may have been underestimated. Vaccine-associated CD4 TCRs spanned the whole spike protein, with dominant responses in regions 160-218 and 743-854. In the small 56-69-year group, the increase in depth fell short of significance, most likely because of low power. After two AZD1222 doses, both the breadth and the depth of spike-specific TCRs were significantly higher than at day 0 and than in MenACWY recipients. Because no samples from the day 14 peak response were available, repertoires could be characterized only after the peak T cell response. Conclusions about previously exposed vaccinees are limited because only 5 or 6 AZD1222 recipients were SARS-CoV-2 seropositive at baseline. Epitopes outside the regions mutated in the B.1.351 and B.1.1.7 variants were reportedly recognized by nearly half of the unique spike-specific TCRs.

The CDR3 regions of human TCRbeta chains were subjected to immunosequencing. The published analysis was carried out like this. TCRs in the repertoires were compared against a reference library of SARS-CoV-2-specific TCRs that had been generated with the MIRA antigen-specificity platform. Breadth was defined as the fraction of unique TCRs that were SARS-CoV-2-associated. Depth was defined as the fraction of total T cells that were SARS-CoV-2-associated. Using the MIRA data, every spike-specific TCR was mapped to the spike region that the TCR reacted to and assigned to either a CD4 or a CD8 class. Log10-transformed breadth and depth values were compared by one-way ANOVA with Sidak's multiple comparisons tests. TCRdb limited this immuneACCESS table to in-frame rearrangements with V and J called. A share of clones is missing; checked studies link under half to unresolved V genes, and the rest is unexplained. V and J calls and clone size are copied from that table; D and trimming were computed from the DNA. Here the sample has some 88,000 clones; around nine tenths occur a single time. The ten largest clones capture roughly 5.9% of the sample.

This receptor was obtained from an adult who received the AZD1222 COVID-19 vaccine. The sequencing here drew on peripheral blood, taken 28 days after the second AZD1222 dose.

For the CDR3, the sequence is CASSPSRGGIDTQYF. The nucleotides are TGTGCCAGCAGTCCCTCGCGGGGGGGAATAGATACGCAGTATTTT. The rearrangement combines TRBV7-3 with TRBJ2-3; TRBD2 matches 9 bases in the middle. CDR1 and CDR2 were assigned from the germline V gene as SGHTA and FQGTGA. Taken from cysteine to phenylalanine, the CDR3 has 15 residues. Only the CDR3 part of the read is kept: 45 bases, read in frame from the first base. V loses 6 bases at its end and J loses 5 bases; junction bases beyond the gene matches: 9.